The clone carrying this T cell receptor (beta chain) is a singleton in its sample. The antigen remains unidentified. The entry originates in a study of cytotoxic CD8 clonotypes in ibrutinib-treated CLL. The protocol was immunoSEQ multiplex PCR, while the TCRdb copy is restricted to in-frame clones and leaves out a portion. This sample has fewer than 400,000 clones, with 67% found just once. V was cut by 4 bases and J by 2 bases, with 13 bases left in between. In germline, CDR1 is SGDLS, CDR2 YYNGEE. There are 14 residues in the CDR3. General observations from the study: Public clonotypes were seen rarely and were contracted or stable on treatment. Clonality rose at ibrutinib response, held steady in sustained remission, and fell toward baseline at progression.

PBMCs were cryopreserved, and approximately 1.8 micrograms of genomic DNA from them went into TCR beta libraries. The sample consisted of PBMCs, taken after 36 months of ibrutinib treatment. V and J are TRBV9 and TRBJ2-7; TRBD1 is a possible D gene (5 bases). This TCR came from a human donor with chronic lymphocytic leukemia. This CDR3 reads CASSLKDRTYEQYF. CDR3 bases: TGTGCCAGCAGCCTCAAAGACAGAACCTACGAGCAGTACTTC.